This T cell receptor (beta chain) appears in the sequencing data of a study of CD8+ T cells in alopecia areata. RNA was extracted and reverse transcribed into cDNA as the sequencing template. Using immunoSEQ multiplex PCR, the repertoire was profiled, and TCRdb retains in-frame clones only, with some absent. This table has 150,000 or so clones, 85% to 90% appearing once. Overall study findings and caveats: Any link of baseline CD8+ expansion to response, resting on one nonresponder, remains uncertain.

In regard to this clone: Antigen unknown.

Stated treatment: oral pan-JAK inhibitor, 5-10 mg twice daily. Specimens obtained from alopecia areata patients comprised lesional scalp punch biopsies and peripheral blood. The CDR3 consists of 14 residues. V lost 3 bases, J lost 3 bases, and 13 bases lay in between. Germline values: CDR1 SGHRS, CDR2 YFSETQ. The chain joins TRBV5-1 to TRBJ2-7; perhaps TRBD1 as D (6 bases). The receptor was derived from a human donor with alopecia areata. The sequences come from CD8+ T cells sorted from blood, collected at week 4, from a patient treated with tofacitinib. CDR3 DNA sequence: TGCGCCAGCAGCTCCGACCGGGACAACTACGAGCAGTACTTC. As protein: CASSSDRDNYEQYF.